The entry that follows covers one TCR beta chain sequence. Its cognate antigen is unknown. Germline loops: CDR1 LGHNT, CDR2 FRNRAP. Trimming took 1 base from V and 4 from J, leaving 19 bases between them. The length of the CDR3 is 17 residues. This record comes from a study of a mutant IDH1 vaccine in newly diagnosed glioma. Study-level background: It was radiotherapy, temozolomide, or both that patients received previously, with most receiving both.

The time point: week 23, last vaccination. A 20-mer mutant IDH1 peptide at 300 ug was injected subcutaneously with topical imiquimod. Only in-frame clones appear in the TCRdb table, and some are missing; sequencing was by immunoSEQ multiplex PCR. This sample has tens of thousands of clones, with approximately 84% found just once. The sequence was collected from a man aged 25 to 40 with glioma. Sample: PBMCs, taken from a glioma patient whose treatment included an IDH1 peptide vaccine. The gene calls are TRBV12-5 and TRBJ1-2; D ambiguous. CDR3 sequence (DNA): TGTGCTAGTGGTTTGGACGTCCTCAGGAGTCTAACCTATGGCTACACCTTC. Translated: CASGLDVLRSLTYGYTF.